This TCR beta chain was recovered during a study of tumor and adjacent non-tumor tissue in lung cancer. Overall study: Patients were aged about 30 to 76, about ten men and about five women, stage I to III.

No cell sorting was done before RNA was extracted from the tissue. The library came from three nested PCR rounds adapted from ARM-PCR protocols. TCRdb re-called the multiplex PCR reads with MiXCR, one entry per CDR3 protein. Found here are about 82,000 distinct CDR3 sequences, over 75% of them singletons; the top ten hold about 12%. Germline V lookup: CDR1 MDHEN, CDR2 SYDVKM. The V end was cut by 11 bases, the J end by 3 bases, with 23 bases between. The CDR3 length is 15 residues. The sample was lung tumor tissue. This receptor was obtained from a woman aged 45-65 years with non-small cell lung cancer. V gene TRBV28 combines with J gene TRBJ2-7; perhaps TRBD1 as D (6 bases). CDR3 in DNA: TGTGCCGCGTCAACGCGACAACAGGGCTACTACGAGCAGTACTTC. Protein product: CAASTRQQGYYEQYF.